This T cell receptor (beta chain) was sequenced in a study of OX40 agonist ivuxolimab in advanced cancers. Some clones are missing from TCRdb's copy, which holds only in-frame ones; the method was immunoSEQ multiplex PCR. This table has 55,000 to 65,000 clones, 91% appearing once. V was pared by 3 bases and J by 2 bases, with 4 bases of the junction left unmatched. Germline-derived CDR1 and CDR2 are LNHDA and SQIVND (reference sequence). The CDR3 loop spans 15 amino acids. The input for sequencing was CD4+ or CD8+ T cells sorted from blood, taken in a trial of the OX40 agonist ivuxolimab. This sequence joins TRBV19 and TRBJ2-7; TRBD2 agrees at 10 bases. This TCR was sampled from an adult with an advanced solid tumor such as melanoma, head and neck, liver or kidney cancer. CDR3 sequence: CASSIQREGPYEQYF. In nucleotides, the CDR3 is TGTGCCAGTAGTATCCAGCGGGAGGGCCCCTACGAGCAGTACTTC. The entire variable domain, with the rest obtained from reference TRBV19 and TRBJ2-7, is as follows: DGGITQSPKYLFRKEGQNVTLSCEQNLNHDAMYWYRQDPGQGLRLIYYSQIVNDFQKGDIAEGYSVSREKKESFPLTVTSAQKNPTAFYLCASSIQREGPYEQYFGPGTRLTVT.